These 30 T cell receptor beta chains were sequenced from one sample in a study of T cell clones after liver transplantation. Assay used: immunoSEQ multiplex PCR; TCRdb lists only in-frame clones, some missing. Among just over 80,000 clones, roughly 82% were seen once, and the ten largest hold approximately 0.45%. The source was CD4+ T cells from blood, collected 45 to 46 months after liver transplant. The receptors stem from a human patient who received a liver transplant. The graft donor may be the source of some T cells.

The chain links TRBV15 to TRBJ1-3; no firm D call. CDR1 is LNHNV and CDR2 is YYDKDF in the germline V gene (reference sequence). The V and J ends lost 0 bases and 0 bases respectively, with 9 bases between them. The CDR3 has 16 amino acids. In DNA, the CDR3 is TGTGCCACCAGCAGAGATTTACGCCGCTCTGGAAACACCATATATTTT. It specifies CATSRDLRRSGNTIYF.

The chain combines TRBV18 with TRBJ1-5, with 10 positions matching TRBD1. Germline CDR1 reads KGHSH; CDR2 reads LQKENI. The CDR3 has 17 amino acids. J lost 1 base, V lost 5 bases, and 8 bases had no gene match. The CDR3, as DNA: TGTGCCAGCTCATCCAGGACAGGGGGGTTCAGCAATCAGCCCCAGCATTTT. This gives the protein CASSSRTGGFSNQPQHF.

V gene TRBV29-1 combines with J gene TRBJ2-3; the D is unclear. The CDR3 length is 13 residues. CDR1 SQVTM and CDR2 ANQGSEA come from the germline V gene. The V gene lost 6 bases and the J gene lost 5 bases, with 15 bases spanning the gap. CDR3 loop: CSVRENIEDTQYF. CDR3 nucleotides: TGCAGCGTCCGAGAAAACATCGAAGATACGCAGTATTTT.

This sequence joins TRBV2 and TRBJ1-1; maybe TRBD1 (5 bases). This CDR3 is 13 amino acids long. Per the germline V gene, CDR1 is SNHLY and CDR2 is FYNNEI. The ends were cut back, 11 bases at V and 0 bases at J, with 13 bases in the middle. The CDR3 region has the DNA TGTGCCGAACGGGGGGACGTGAACACTGAAGCTTTCTTT. Translation: CAERGDVNTEAFF.

The chain couples TRBV2 to TRBJ1-3; no clear D gene. With 4 bases removed from V and 0 bases from J, the gap between germline ends came to 7 bases. The germline gives CDR1 SNHLY, CDR2 FYNNEI. The CDR3 totals 14 residues. The CDR3 here is CASSGGRSGNTIYF. The CDR3 nucleotides read TGTGCCAGCAGTGGTGGGCGCTCTGGAAACACCATATATTTT.

Concerning this clone itself: At the DNA level, this CDR3 is encoded by other sequences in the same sample as well. The rearrangement uses TRBV5-6 and TRBJ1-2; no firm D call. CDR3 length: 12 residues. V was cut by 4 bases and J by 3 bases, with 7 bases left in between. The V gene's germline CDR1 is SGHDT and CDR2 YYEEEE. The CDR3 sequence: CASSPGDYGYTF. DNA for the CDR3: TGTGCCAGCAGCCCGGGAGACTATGGCTACACCTTC.

The rearrangement links TRBV5-1 to TRBJ2-1; D is undetermined. CDR3 length: 12 residues. V was shortened by 4 bases and J by 4 bases, with 6 bases between the two germline ends. Germline CDR1 reads SGHRS; CDR2 reads YFSETQ. CDR3 residues: CASSGDYNEQFF. The DNA of the CDR3 is TGCGCCAGCAGCGGGGATTACAATGAGCAGTTCTTC. Filled out from reference TRBV5-1 and TRBJ2-1, the complete variable domain reads KAGVTQTPRYLIKTRGQQVTLSCSPISGHRSVSWYQQTPGQGLQFLFEYFSETQRNKGNFPGRFSGRQFSNSRSEMNVSTLELGDSALYLCASSGDYNEQFFGPGTRLTVL.

This chain uses TRBV29-1 with TRBJ2-3; 10 bases match TRBD2. V dropped 3 bases and J dropped 4; count of bases not matched to a gene: 4. Germline lookup yields CDR1 SQVTM and CDR2 ANQGSEA. The CDR3 is made up of 14 amino acids. CDR3 sequence reads: CSVDLAGEADTQYF. The DNA for the CDR3 is TGCAGCGTTGATCTAGCGGGAGAGGCAGATACGCAGTATTTT.

The rearrangement uses TRBV7-9 and TRBJ2-1; 10 nucleotides agree with TRBD2. The CDR3 totals 15 residues. Germline V gene lookup returns CDR1 SEHNR and CDR2 FQNEAQ (reference sequence). V lost 5 bases, J lost 7 bases, and 8 bases stayed unmatched. This CDR3 is CASSPLAGPRNEQFF. The CDR3 DNA reads TGTGCCAGCAGCCCACTAGCGGGACCGCGGAATGAGCAGTTCTTC.

The V call is TRBV6-5, the J call TRBJ2-1, with D perhaps TRBD2 (6 bases). The V end was cut by 6 bases, the J end by 15 bases, with 15 bases between. Germline lookup yields CDR1 MNHEY and CDR2 SVGAGI. This CDR3 comprises 11 residues. CDR3 in DNA: TGTGCCAGCAGGCGGGGACTTCTCTCGTTCTTC. Translated: CASRRGLLSFF.

Comments on this clone: Other DNA sequences from this sample encode an identical CDR3 as well. The rearrangement uses TRBV2 and TRBJ2-7; D might be TRBD1 (6 bases). Trimming took 6 bases from V and 3 from J, leaving 12 bases between them. The CDR3 is 13 amino acids. CDR1 SNHLY and CDR2 FYNNEI come from the germline V gene. The CDR3 DNA is TGTGCCAGCAGGGGGACATTTTACTACGAGCAGTACTTC. Amino acids: CASRGTFYYEQYF.

Here the CDR3 reads CASSPPTSGRAQFF. The CDR3, as DNA: TGTGCCAGCTCACCACCCACTAGCGGGAGGGCCCAGTTCTTC. The chain joins TRBV18 to TRBJ2-1; 13 bases map to TRBD2. The V segment lost 0 bases and the J segment 13 bases; nucleotides outside the gene matches: 3. The CDR3 runs 14 residues. Germline V gives CDR1 KGHSH, CDR2 LQKENI.

The chain combines TRBV2 with TRBJ1-4, with D possibly being TRBD1 (6 bases). Trimming stripped 5 bases from V and 3 bases from J, with 10 bases between. The CDR3 loop spans 14 amino acids. Germline values: CDR1 SNHLY, CDR2 FYNNEI. The CDR3 protein is CASSTGSANEKLFF. In nucleotides, the CDR3 is TGTGCCAGCAGTACAGGGTCGGCTAATGAAAAACTGTTTTTT.

The chain recombines TRBV28 with TRBJ2-1; 7 nucleotides match TRBD2. The germline gives CDR1 MDHEN, CDR2 SYDVKM. V was clipped by 8 bases and J by 8 bases; unmatched bases: 15. The CDR3 runs 15 residues. Here the CDR3 reads CASVVVGGSFDEQFF. CDR3 DNA: TGTGCCAGCGTCGTGGTAGGCGGGAGTTTCGATGAGCAGTTCTTC. The entire variable domain, with the rest obtained from reference TRBV28 and TRBJ2-1, is as follows: DVKVTQSSRYLVKRTGEKVFLECVQDMDHENMFWYRQDPGLGLRLIYFSYDVKMKEKGDIPEGYSVSREKKERFSLILESASTNQTSMYLCASVVVGGSFDEQFFGPGTRLTVL.

V is TRBV5-1 and J is TRBJ2-7; 7 bases match TRBD1. CDR3 length: 16 amino acids. The V gene's germline CDR1 is SGHRS and CDR2 YFSETQ. J gave up 0 bases and V 1 base, and 7 bases lay outside the gene matches. This CDR3 reads CASSLTSGQLSYEQYF. CDR3 bases: TGCGCCAGCAGCTTGACCTCGGGACAGCTCTCCTACGAGCAGTACTTC.

CDR3 residues: CASSLGVTRQKNIQYF. The CDR3 coding sequence is TGTGCCAGCAGCTTAGGCGTTACTAGGCAGAAAAACATTCAGTACTTC. The chain is built from TRBV7-2 and TRBJ2-4; D perhaps matches TRBD2 (5 bases). The germline CDR1 and CDR2 sequences are SGHTA and FQGNSA. The V end was cut by 1 base, the J end by 4 bases, with 14 bases between. The length of the CDR3 is 16 residues.

The rearrangement uses TRBV27 and TRBJ1-5; D remains ambiguous. The CDR3 has 13 amino acids. From germline, CDR1 is MNHEY and CDR2 SMNVEV (reference sequence). V lost 6 bases to trimming and J lost 0 bases, with 6 bases between them. The CDR3 loop reads CASSRNSNQPQHF. The CDR3 nucleotides are TGTGCCAGCAGCCGTAATAGCAATCAGCCCCAGCATTTT.

Only a few counts were recorded for this clone. The rearrangement joins TRBV20-1 to TRBJ1-5; no firm D call. This CDR3 spans 11 amino acids. V was pared by 3 bases and J by 4 bases, with 4 bases between. Germline-derived CDR1 and CDR2 are DFQATT and SNEGSKA (reference sequence). CDR3: CSASPNQPQHF. Written as DNA, the CDR3 is TGCAGTGCTAGCCCGAATCAGCCCCAGCATTTT.

The rearrangement links TRBV2 to TRBJ2-1, with D maybe TRBD1 (6 bases). CDR1 is SNHLY and CDR2 is FYNNEI in the germline V gene. The CDR3 spans 17 residues. Trimming left V 4 bases short and J 5 bases short, with 21 bases between. The CDR3 protein is CASSGDITKLSHNEQFF. The DNA of the CDR3 is TGTGCCAGCAGTGGGGACATAACTAAGCTTTCTCACAATGAGCAGTTCTTC.

The chain couples TRBV6-5 to TRBJ2-1; D may be TRBD1 (6 bases). V lost 6 bases and J 5 bases, leaving 17 bases between the germline ends. CDR1 MNHEY and CDR2 SVGAGI come from the germline V gene. The CDR3 length is 15 residues. The chain's CDR3 is CASRPSGQGNNEQFF. Written as DNA, the CDR3 is TGTGCCAGCAGGCCATCGGGCCAGGGGAACAATGAGCAGTTCTTC.

J is TRBJ2-2 and V is TRBV7-8, with no clear D. The CDR3 sequence is 12 residues long. Trimming cost V 7 bases and J 6 bases, with 9 bases left between them. Germline values: CDR1 SGHVS, CDR2 FQNEAQ. The CDR3 bases are TGTGCCAGCAACAAGGTGGCCGGGGAGCTGTTTTTT. Translation: CASNKVAGELFF.

This chain connects TRBV18 to TRBJ2-3, with 7 bases fitting TRBD2. The germline V gene has CDR1 KGHSH and CDR2 LQKENI. Trimming cost V 3 bases and J 1 base; bases outside gene matches: 7. This CDR3 contains 16 residues. This CDR3 reads CASSPLSGKRTDTQYF. In DNA, the CDR3 is TGTGCCAGCTCACCTTTAAGCGGGAAGCGCACAGATACGCAGTATTTT.

The chain combines TRBV6-1 with TRBJ2-1, with D possibly called TRBD1 or TRBD2 (5 bases each). V lost 2 bases and J 9 bases, leaving 11 bases between the germline ends. This CDR3 spans 13 amino acids. CDR1 is MNHNS, CDR2 SASEGT, per germline. CDR3 in DNA: TGTGCCAGCAGTGAACTACAGGCGGGTGAGCAGTTCTTC. This encodes CASSELQAGEQFF.

The CDR3 DNA reads TGTGCCAGCAGTGAAGCAGGGTGGGGGACAGGGAAAAGGAGCTCCTACGAGCAGTACTTC. Translating it yields CASSEAGWGTGKRSSYEQYF. The chain carries TRBV6-1 and TRBJ2-7; 9 nucleotides agree with TRBD1. The V segment lost 0 bases and the J segment 0 bases; nucleotides outside the gene matches: 15. This CDR3 has 20 residues. Germline loops: CDR1 MNHNS, CDR2 SASEGT.

Only a few counts were recorded for this clone. The rearrangement uses TRBV7-9 and TRBJ1-2, with TRBD1 identical over 7 bases. Germline V CDR1 and CDR2: SEHNR, FQNEAQ (reference sequence). This CDR3 spans 13 amino acids. V was pared by 5 bases and J by 8 bases, with 8 bases of the junction left unmatched. CDR3 sequence (DNA): TGTGCCAGCAGCGCAACAGGGGATGGGGGCTACACCTTC. The encoded protein is CASSATGDGGYTF.

This clone appeared once. This sequence joins TRBV7-9 and TRBJ2-7; 8 nucleotides agree with TRBD2. There are 14 residues in the CDR3. Germline loops: CDR1 SEHNR, CDR2 FQNEAQ (reference sequence). V was clipped by 5 bases and J by 5 bases; unmatched bases: 8. CDR3 residues: CASSPGGEIDEQYF. Written as DNA, the CDR3 is TGTGCCAGCAGCCCGGGGGGGGAAATCGACGAGCAGTACTTC.

This chain joins TRBV6-1 and TRBJ2-7; 8 bases are a match to TRBD1. The J segment lost 5 bases and the V segment lost 6 bases, leaving 6 bases of the junction unmatched. Germline CDR1 MNHNS, CDR2 SASEGT. There are 13 residues in the CDR3. As DNA, the CDR3 is TGTGCCAGCAGCACCCCGACAGGGGACGAGCAGTACTTC. Translation: CASSTPTGDEQYF.

The rearrangement links TRBV5-6 to TRBJ1-1; D call uncertain. V shed 2 bases and J shed 2 bases, with 13 bases lying between them. The CDR3 spans 15 residues. Germline CDR1 SGHDT, CDR2 YYEEEE. The CDR3 DNA sequence: TGTGCCAGCAGCTTCGCCGGACGGAGAAACACTGAAGCTTTCTTT. This sequence encodes CASSFAGRRNTEAFF.

This rearrangement joins TRBV9 to TRBJ2-1; D possibly corresponds to TRBD2 (6 bases). Per germline, CDR1 SGDLS and CDR2 YYNGEE. The CDR3 spans 15 residues. V was trimmed by 1 base and J by 9 bases, leaving 17 bases between them. The CDR3 loop is CASSVHRRGPGEQFF. The CDR3 DNA is TGTGCCAGCAGCGTACACAGGAGGGGCCCCGGTGAGCAGTTCTTC.

The V and J genes are TRBV18 and TRBJ1-4; D unresolved. V dropped 6 bases and J dropped 0 bases, with 8 bases sitting between them. Germline CDR1 is KGHSH and CDR2 is LQKENI. The CDR3 runs to 14 residues. CDR3 bases: TGTGCCAGCTCTCCGACCCCAACTAATGAAAAACTGTTTTTT. Its translation is CASSPTPTNEKLFF.